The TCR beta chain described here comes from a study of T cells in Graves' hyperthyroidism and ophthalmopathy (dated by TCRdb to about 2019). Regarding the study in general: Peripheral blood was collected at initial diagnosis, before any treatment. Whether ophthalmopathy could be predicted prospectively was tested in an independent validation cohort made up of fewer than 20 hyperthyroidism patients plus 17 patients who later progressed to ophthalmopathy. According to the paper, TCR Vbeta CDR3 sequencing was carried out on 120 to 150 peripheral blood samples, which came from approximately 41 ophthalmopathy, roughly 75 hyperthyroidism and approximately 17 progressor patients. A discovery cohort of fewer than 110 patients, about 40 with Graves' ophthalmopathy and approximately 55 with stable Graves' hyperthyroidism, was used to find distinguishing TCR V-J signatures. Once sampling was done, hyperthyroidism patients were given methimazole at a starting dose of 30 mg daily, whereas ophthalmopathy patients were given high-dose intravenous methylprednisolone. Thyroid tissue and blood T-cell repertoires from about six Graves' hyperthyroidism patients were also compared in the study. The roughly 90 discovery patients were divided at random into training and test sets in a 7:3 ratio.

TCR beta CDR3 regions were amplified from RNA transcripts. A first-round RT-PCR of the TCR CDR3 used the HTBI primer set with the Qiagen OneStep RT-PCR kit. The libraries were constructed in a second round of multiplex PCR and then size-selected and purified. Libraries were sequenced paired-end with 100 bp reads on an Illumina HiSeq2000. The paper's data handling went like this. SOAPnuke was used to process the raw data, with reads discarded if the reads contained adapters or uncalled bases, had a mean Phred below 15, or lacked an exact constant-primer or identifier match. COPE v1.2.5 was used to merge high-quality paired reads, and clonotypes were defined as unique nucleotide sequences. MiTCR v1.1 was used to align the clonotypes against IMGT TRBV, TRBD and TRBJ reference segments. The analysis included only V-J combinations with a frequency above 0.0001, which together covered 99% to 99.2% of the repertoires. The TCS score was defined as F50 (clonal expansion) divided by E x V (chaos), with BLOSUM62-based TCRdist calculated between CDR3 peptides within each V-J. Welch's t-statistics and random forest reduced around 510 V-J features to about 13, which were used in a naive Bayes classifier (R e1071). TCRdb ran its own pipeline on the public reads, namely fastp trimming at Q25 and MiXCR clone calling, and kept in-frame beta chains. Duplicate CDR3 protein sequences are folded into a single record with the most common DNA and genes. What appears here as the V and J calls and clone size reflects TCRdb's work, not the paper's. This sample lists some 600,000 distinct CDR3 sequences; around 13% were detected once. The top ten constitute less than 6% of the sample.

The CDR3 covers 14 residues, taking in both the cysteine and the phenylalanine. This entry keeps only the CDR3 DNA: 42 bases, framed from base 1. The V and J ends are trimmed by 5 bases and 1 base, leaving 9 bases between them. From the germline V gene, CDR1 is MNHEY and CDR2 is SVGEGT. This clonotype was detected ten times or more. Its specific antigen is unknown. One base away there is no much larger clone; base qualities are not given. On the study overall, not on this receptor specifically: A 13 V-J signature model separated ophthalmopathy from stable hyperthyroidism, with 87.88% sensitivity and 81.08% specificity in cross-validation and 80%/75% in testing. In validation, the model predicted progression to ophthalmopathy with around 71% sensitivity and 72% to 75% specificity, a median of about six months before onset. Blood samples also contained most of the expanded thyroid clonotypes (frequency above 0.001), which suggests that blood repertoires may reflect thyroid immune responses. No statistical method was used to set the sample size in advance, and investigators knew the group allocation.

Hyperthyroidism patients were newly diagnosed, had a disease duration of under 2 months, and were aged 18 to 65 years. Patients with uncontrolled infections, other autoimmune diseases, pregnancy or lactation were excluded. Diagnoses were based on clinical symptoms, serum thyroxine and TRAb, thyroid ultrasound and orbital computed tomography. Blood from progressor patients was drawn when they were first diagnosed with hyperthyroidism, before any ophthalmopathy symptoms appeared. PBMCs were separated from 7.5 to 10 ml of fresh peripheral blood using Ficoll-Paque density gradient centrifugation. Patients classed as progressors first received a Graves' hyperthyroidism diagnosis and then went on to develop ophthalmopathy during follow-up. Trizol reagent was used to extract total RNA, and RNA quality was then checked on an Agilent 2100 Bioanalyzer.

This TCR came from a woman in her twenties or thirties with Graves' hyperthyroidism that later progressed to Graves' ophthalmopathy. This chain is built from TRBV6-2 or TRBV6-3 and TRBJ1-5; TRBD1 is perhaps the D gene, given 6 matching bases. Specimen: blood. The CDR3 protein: CASSPDRSNQPQHF. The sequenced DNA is TGTGCCAGCAGTCCGGACAGAAGCAATCAGCCCCAGCATTTT.